This T cell receptor (beta chain) was retrieved from a study of T cell repertoires in cytomegalovirus infection. Findings and limits, study-wide: Dominant in the ex vivo response were TCR beta clonotypes restricted by HLA-C and specific for CMV.

This clonotype has ten or more counts. Antigen specificity is unknown. TCRdb passed the reads through MiXCR, listing each CDR3 protein once. The table lists about 200,000 distinct CDR3 sequences, approximately 9.6% of them singletons, with approximately 4.6% in the top ten. The receptor's source is a human donor in good health (CMV status not recorded). Some clones in this sample may be carry-over from other donors' samples. The material sequenced was PBMCs.

The CDR3: CASSLFRGDAPADTQYF. The DNA of the CDR3 is TGTGCCAGCAGTTTATTTCGGGGGGACGCCCCAGCAGATACGCAGTATTTT. The rearrangement links TRBV28 to TRBJ2-3; TRBD2 aligns across 7 bases. The germline V gene encodes CDR1 MDHEN and CDR2 SYDVKM. CDR3 length: 17 amino acids. V shed 1 base and J 4 bases; nucleotides not matched to a gene: 11. Complete variable domain (other parts from reference TRBV28 and TRBJ2-3): DVKVTQSSRYLVKRTGEKVFLECVQDMDHENMFWYRQDPGLGLRLIYFSYDVKMKEKGDIPEGYSVSREKKERFSLILESASTNQTSMYLCASSLFRGDAPADTQYFGPGTRLTVL.